This paragraph covers one T cell receptor (beta chain) sequence. Its specific antigen is unknown. No much larger clone is present one base from it, and per-base qualities are unavailable. V loses 4 bases, J loses 10 bases, and the germline ends lie 21 bases apart. Per the germline V gene, SGHRS is the CDR1 and YFSETQ is the CDR2. CDR3 length: 15 amino acids, cysteine to phenylalanine. The DNA shown is the 45-base CDR3, in frame from base 1. This record belongs to a study of OX40 agonist ivuxolimab in advanced cancers. In terms of the full investigation: The costimulatory receptor OX40 (CD134) was targeted by ivuxolimab, a fully human IgG2 agonistic monoclonal antibody. Intravenous ivuxolimab was administered to patients every 2 weeks at six dose levels: 0.01, 0.1, 0.3, 1.5, 3 and 10 mg/kg. Of the approximately 54 dose-escalation patients, hepatocellular carcinoma was present in around 20, melanoma in approximately 15, renal cell carcinoma in 9 and head and neck cancer in 9. A male proportion of roughly 80% and a mean age of approximately 61 years, ranging from roughly 23 to 80, were recorded for the dose-escalation cohort. Patients were allowed to have had prior anti-PD-1, anti-PD-L1 or anti-CTLA-4 therapy, and approximately 40% of the dose-escalation patients had previously received checkpoint inhibitors. Partial responses were achieved by three dose-escalation patients, of whom one had hepatocellular carcinoma and two had cutaneous melanoma. The purpose of peripheral TCRbeta sequencing was to test whether ivuxolimab changed TCR sequence diversity and led to clonal T-cell expansion. The paper covers the monotherapy dose-escalation part of the phase I ivuxolimab trial, which included N = 52 patients. Summary of the overall study and its limitations: Low levels of normalized T-cell clonal expansion were also shown by some nonresponding patients. At doses from 0.1 to 3.0 mg/kg, clonal expansion was seen in both CD4+ and CD8+ blood T cells between baseline and week 6. Partial responders in the 0.1-3.0 mg/kg groups had among the lowest normalized peripheral clonal expansion, especially among CD8+ T cells. The antigen specificity of the peripheral T cells that underwent clonal expansion was not determined. After ivuxolimab, more expanded clones were found on average in CD8+ T cells than in CD4+ T cells.

To sequence the TCRbeta CDR3 region, genomic DNA was isolated from the sorted cells. TCRbeta CDR3 regions were sequenced using the immunoSEQ Assay. Not all clones reach the TCRdb copy of this immuneACCESS table, which keeps in-frame sequences only. Checked studies attribute under half of the gap to unresolved V genes and leave the rest unexplained. The table for this sample lists around 38,000 clones; 80% to 95% of them were counted only once. The ten biggest clones cover less than 9.5% of the sample. Patients with autoimmune disease history or receiving systemic immunosuppression were excluded from the trial. In every dose cohort, peripheral blood was drawn for TCR sequencing at baseline, cycle 4 day 1, and cycle 7 day 1. The samples were taken from a phase I, first-in-human, multicenter, open-label dose-escalation trial of ivuxolimab. Adults with locally advanced or metastatic melanoma, renal cell carcinoma, hepatocellular carcinoma or head and neck squamous cell carcinoma were enrolled in the trial. Before TCR sequencing, CD4+ T cells and CD8+ T cells from peripheral blood were sorted into separate populations.

The chain was built from TRBV5-1 and TRBJ2-1; too little of a D gene remains to name it. The material sequenced was CD4+ or CD8+ T cells sorted from blood, taken in a trial of the OX40 agonist ivuxolimab. This sequence was found in an adult with an advanced solid tumor such as melanoma, head and neck, liver or kidney cancer. The CDR3: CASSPPSVVVWEQFF. The nucleotide sequence reads TGCGCCAGCAGCCCCCCCTCCGTTGTGGTTTGGGAGCAGTTCTTC.